The entry below gives a single T cell receptor beta chain sequence along with its context. The CDR3 runs 12 residues. J gave up 5 bases and V 6 bases, and 5 bases lay outside the gene matches. Germline values: CDR1 SGHRS, CDR2 YFSETQ. The data were obtained in a study of response to subunit inactivated influenza vaccine. TCRdb reanalysed the RT-PCR reads using MiXCR and keeps one entry per CDR3 protein. In the table there are 500,000 to 600,000 distinct CDR3 sequences, 10% to 15% of which are singletons. The specimen comprised PBMCs from blood, sampled 45 days after vaccination. This chain joins TRBV5-1 and TRBJ2-7, with 7 bases identical to TRBD2. This receptor was taken from a man aged 50 to 59 who received an inactivated influenza vaccine. The CDR3 loop is CASIGGKNEQYF. The DNA for the CDR3 is TGCGCCAGCATCGGGGGGAAGAACGAGCAGTACTTC.